Listed here are 20 T cell receptor beta chains from one sample, sequenced in a study of T cell changes during pregnancy in multiple sclerosis. Clones were read by immunoSEQ multiplex PCR, and TCRdb kept only the in-frame ones, dropping some. The sample lists roughly 38,000 clones, about nine tenths occurring once. Material: CD8+ T cells from peripheral blood mononuclear cells, obtained before pregnancy. All receptors come from a female donor with multiple sclerosis, enrolled in a pregnancy study.

The V call is TRBV27, the J call TRBJ1-5, with a possible D match to TRBD1 (6 bases). Germline loops: CDR1 MNHEY, CDR2 SMNVEV (reference sequence). The CDR3 sequence is 14 residues long. Trimming removed 5 bases from V and 5 bases from J, with 13 bases in between. CDR3 nucleotide sequence: TGTGCCAGCAGTCTGCAGGGGAACCATCAGCCCCAGCATTTT. Translating gives CASSLQGNHQPQHF.

The chain is built from TRBV27 and TRBJ1-1; D unresolved. The CDR3 runs to 13 residues. The germline V and J ends were trimmed by 4 bases and 5 bases, with 11 bases remaining between them. The germline gives CDR1 MNHEY, CDR2 SMNVEV (reference sequence). CDR3 region: CASSYGRRTEAFF. DNA for the CDR3: TGTGCCAGCAGTTATGGCCGGAGGACTGAAGCTTTCTTT.

The chain combines TRBV30 with TRBJ1-3; no reliable D call. In germline, CDR1 is GTSNPN, CDR2 SVGIG (reference sequence). This CDR3 comprises 15 residues. Trimming left V 6 bases short and J 2 bases short, with 17 bases between. The CDR3 loop is CACQNQLRPGNTIYF. CDR3 DNA sequence: TGTGCCTGCCAGAACCAGCTGAGGCCTGGAAACACCATATATTTT.

CDR3 DNA: TGTGCCAGCAGTATCAAGGGGCAGTTCTCTGGGGCCAACGTCCTGACTTTC. Translating gives CASSIKGQFSGANVLTF. This chain connects TRBV27 to TRBJ2-6; possible D gene TRBD1, 5 bases. The V end was cut by 5 bases, the J end by 0 bases, with 14 bases between. Germline-derived CDR1 and CDR2 are MNHEY and SMNVEV (reference sequence). The CDR3 runs 17 residues.

The chain combines TRBV4-1 with TRBJ2-2; D ambiguous. Looked up from germline, CDR1 is MGHRA and CDR2 is YSYEKL. The length of the CDR3 is 12 residues. Trimming removed 6 bases from V and 2 bases from J, with 4 bases in between. The CDR3 spells CASSPNTGELFF. Written as DNA, the CDR3 is TGCGCCAGCAGTCCAAACACCGGGGAGCTGTTTTTT.

This rearrangement joins TRBV7-8 to TRBJ1-6; weak D call: TRBD1 (5 bases). The CDR3 runs to 17 residues. V was clipped by 4 bases and J by 0 bases, with 13 bases between them. Germline V gene sequence: CDR1 SGHVS, CDR2 FQNEAQ. The CDR3 sequence is CASSSGKPSSYNSPLHF. The DNA of the CDR3 is TGTGCCAGCAGCTCAGGGAAGCCGAGCTCCTATAATTCACCCCTCCACTTT. The whole variable domain, filled in from reference TRBV7-8 and TRBJ1-6, reads GAGVSQSPRYKVAKRGQDVALRCDPISGHVSLFWYQQALGQGPEFLTYFQNEAQLDKSGLPSDRFFAERPEGSVSTLKIQRTQQEDSAVYLCASSSGKPSSYNSPLHFGNGTRLTVT.

This clone showed up just once. This chain connects TRBV2 to TRBJ1-3, with no clear D. Germline assignment: CDR1 SNHLY and CDR2 FYNNEI. V lost 7 bases and J 1 base, leaving 17 bases between the germline ends. The length of the CDR3 is 16 residues. This CDR3 is CASIVPGKSSGNTIYF. CDR3 nucleotide sequence: TGTGCCAGCATCGTCCCAGGCAAGTCGTCTGGAAACACCATATATTTT.

V and J are TRBV7-9 and TRBJ2-4; TRBD1 agrees at 7 bases. The germline V gene has CDR1 SEHNR and CDR2 FQNEAQ (reference sequence). V was pared by 2 bases and J by 4 bases, with 2 bases of the junction left unmatched. The CDR3 length is 14 residues. CDR3 residues: CASSLKGQKNIQYF. CDR3 DNA: TGTGCCAGCAGCTTAAAGGGACAGAAAAACATTCAGTACTTC.

This clone was recorded a few times. J is TRBJ1-5 and V is TRBV6-1, with D perhaps TRBD1 (5 bases). Germline CDR1 is MNHNS and CDR2 is SASEGT. With 4 bases removed from V and 4 bases from J, the gap between germline ends came to 17 bases. The CDR3 totals 16 residues. The CDR3 loop reads CASSGQGKGLNQPQHF. The CDR3 DNA reads TGTGCCAGCAGTGGTCAGGGTAAGGGGCTTAATCAGCCCCAGCATTTT.

The chain combines TRBV7-9 with TRBJ2-1; 12 bases align to TRBD2. CDR3 length: 19 residues. Trimming removed 1 base from V and 5 bases from J; junction bases left unmatched: 12. Germline-derived CDR1 and CDR2 are SEHNR and FQNEAQ (reference sequence). CDR3 coding DNA: TGTGCCAGCAGCTTAGACAGGACTAGCGGGACCTCACTCCACAATGAGCAGTTCTTC. Translated: CASSLDRTSGTSLHNEQFF. The whole variable domain, remainder taken from reference TRBV7-9 and TRBJ2-1, is DTGVSQNPRHKITKRGQNVTFRCDPISEHNRLYWYRQTLGQGPEFLTYFQNEAQLEKSRLLSDRFSAERPKGSFSTLEIQRTEQGDSAMYLCASSLDRTSGTSLHNEQFFGPGTRLTVL.

The chain joins TRBV18 to TRBJ2-7, with a possible D match to TRBD2 (7 bases). Trimming shortened V by 3 bases and J by 5 bases, and 14 bases separated the two germline ends. The CDR3 spans 14 residues. Germline CDR1 is KGHSH and CDR2 is LQKENI. The CDR3: CASSPGGRFHEQYF. CDR3 DNA: TGTGCCAGCTCACCGGGGGGGCGCTTCCACGAGCAGTACTTC.

CDR3 loop: CASSVRSDGYTF. Here the CDR3 DNA reads TGTGCCAGCAGCGTCCGCTCAGATGGCTACACCTTC. The chain employs TRBV9 and TRBJ1-2; D gene unclear. This CDR3 has 12 amino acids. V was shortened by 2 bases and J by 6 bases, with 8 bases between the two germline ends. Germline V gene sequence: CDR1 SGDLS, CDR2 YYNGEE.

This chain links TRBV19 with TRBJ2-1; D unresolved. CDR3 length: 14 residues. The germline V gene has CDR1 LNHDA and CDR2 SQIVND (reference sequence). V was clipped by 3 bases and J by 0 bases, with 6 bases between them. CDR3 in DNA: TGTGCCAGTAGTATTGGTAGCTCCTACAATGAGCAGTTCTTC. Translated, it gives CASSIGSSYNEQFF.

This clone was seen only once. This chain links TRBV6-5 with TRBJ2-7; 7 nucleotides agree with TRBD2. The CDR3 runs 14 residues. Losses at the gene ends were 7 bases for V and 3 bases for J; bases not matched to a gene: 9. Germline V lookup: CDR1 MNHEY, CDR2 SVGAGI. CDR3 protein: CASTAWPSGYEQYF. CDR3 DNA sequence: TGTGCCAGCACCGCCTGGCCTAGCGGCTACGAGCAGTACTTC.

V usage is TRBV6-5 and J usage is TRBJ2-7, with D possibly being TRBD1 (5 bases). The V end lost 0 bases, the J end lost 7 bases, and 7 bases lay between the germline ends. The germline V gene has CDR1 MNHEY and CDR2 SVGAGI. The CDR3 loop spans 12 amino acids. The CDR3 nucleotides read TGTGCCAGCAGTTACTCGGGGCGGGAGCAGTACTTC. It yields the protein CASSYSGREQYF.

This chain joins TRBV5-1 and TRBJ2-7; D is unresolved. The CDR3 has 13 amino acids. The V gene lost 0 bases and the J gene lost 7 bases, with 11 bases spanning the gap. Germline loops: CDR1 SGHRS, CDR2 YFSETQ. In nucleotides, the CDR3 is TGCGCCAGCAGCTTGGCCTGGGCCCGGGAGCAGTACTTC. Amino acid sequence: CASSLAWAREQYF.

The rearrangement uses TRBV7-9 and TRBJ1-2; D remains ambiguous. With 1 base removed from V and 8 bases from J, the gap between germline ends came to 17 bases. This CDR3 has 15 amino acids. Germline CDR1 reads SEHNR; CDR2 reads FQNEAQ (reference sequence). CDR3 protein: CASSLGQAVVGGYTF. The CDR3 DNA sequence: TGTGCCAGCAGCTTAGGTCAGGCTGTAGTCGGCGGCTACACCTTC.

V gene TRBV5-5 combines with J gene TRBJ1-2; D gene unclear. Trimming took 4 bases from V and 4 from J, leaving 17 bases between them. Per the germline V gene, CDR1 is SGHKS and CDR2 is YYEKEE (reference sequence). CDR3 length: 15 amino acids. This chain's CDR3 is CASSPTGLERYGYTF. As DNA, the CDR3 is TGTGCCAGCAGCCCTACGGGTCTTGAGCGCTATGGCTACACCTTC.

The CDR3 DNA follows: TGTGCCAGCAGTCCCTCGTCAGGGTACACTGAAGCTTTCTTT. Protein sequence: CASSPSSGYTEAFF. V gene TRBV27 combines with J gene TRBJ1-1; D might be TRBD1 (5 bases). Trimming cost V 5 bases and J 3 bases, with 13 bases left between them. This CDR3 is 14 amino acids long. The V gene's germline CDR1 is MNHEY and CDR2 SMNVEV (reference sequence).

The chain is built from TRBV7-9 and TRBJ1-5; D possibly corresponds to TRBD1 (5 bases). The ends were cut back, 10 bases at V and 3 bases at J, with 10 bases in the middle. This CDR3 contains 12 residues. From germline, CDR1 is SEHNR and CDR2 FQNEAQ (reference sequence). In nucleotides, the CDR3 is TGTGCCACCGGACAAGACAATCAGCCCCAGCATTTT. Translation: CATGQDNQPQHF.